This T cell receptor beta chain originates from a study of vaccination and CD4 T cells after COVID-19. Treatment defined: approximately 11-day PBMC culture with coronavirus spike peptide pools or control peptides (ViraFEST assay). The CDR3 consists of 13 residues. V was trimmed by 0 bases and J by 1 base, leaving 6 bases between them. Germline V gene sequence: CDR1 DFQATT, CDR2 SNEGSKA (reference sequence). The Oncomine TCR Beta short-read assay was applied to DNA of cultured CD4+ T cells. MiXCR was run by TCRdb on the PCR reads, yielding one entry per CDR3 protein. The sample yields approximately 20,000 distinct CDR3 sequences, about half seen once. About this clonotype: Antigen unknown.

This receptor was identified in a human donor who had recovered from COVID-19. V usage is TRBV20-1 and J usage is TRBJ2-5; D perhaps matches TRBD2 (6 bases). Specimen: CD4+ T cells from blood, cultured in vitro, collected before SARS-CoV-2 vaccination. As DNA, the CDR3 is TGCAGTGCTAGAGACGGGGGCCAAGAGACCCAGTACTTC. As protein: CSARDGGQETQYF.